This T cell receptor (beta chain) is from a study of T cells after posttransplantation cyclophosphamide (TCRdb year 2016). Concerning the study at large: Using TRB sequencing, the study followed how the T cell repertoire rebuilt after myeloablative bone marrow transplantation with posttransplantation cyclophosphamide given as GVHD prophylaxis. Because TRA and TRB clonality were tightly correlated in nine or ten samples, subsequent TCR analyses were focused on TRB only. Public TRB sequences were compared against a database of over 3,000 sequences linked to responses to pathogens, tumor antigens, self-antigens and alloantigens. Blood from every one of the 30 to 40 PTCy patients who had 1-year posttransplant specimens underwent TRB sequencing. Samples from about 33 PTCy-treated patients, along with samples from 16 of their related bone marrow donors, underwent antigen receptor sequencing. In 3 patients, TRB sequencing was also performed on up to 3 more blood samples taken 2 to 5.2 years after transplant, and in several patients, pretransplant blood was also TRB-sequenced. Broader findings and caveats from the paper: Donor-recipient similarity was low at 1-2 months but rose over the first year, and later blood repertoires were often dominated by donor CD8+ memory clones. The TRB repertoires of T cells infiltrating skin or the GI tract showed only limited overlap with the TRB repertoires found in blood. Across roughly 45 patients, recipient CMV seropositivity and CMV reactivation were highly associated with TRB clonality; PTCy diversity was similar to CNI/methotrexate controls.

The CDR3 runs 14 residues from the cysteine to the phenylalanine. Here the CDR3 DNA is all that survives: 42 bases in frame from base 1. CDR1 LGHNT and CDR2 FRNRAP are derived from the germline V gene. Unmatched junction bases come to 2, with V trimmed by 1 base and J by 5 bases. Peripheral blood samples were provided by related bone marrow donors on the day of marrow donation. Peripheral blood and bone marrow mononuclear cells were isolated by Ficoll-Hypaque density centrifugation and cryopreserved. This clone was seen more than once but under ten times. The specificity of this receptor is unknown. No clone much larger than this one lies a single base away; base qualities are absent. Genomic DNA was used for TRB sequencing, which was performed with the immunoSEQ assay at survey resolution or with the hsTCRB kit. The published analysis was carried out like this. Initial read processing used immunoSEQ software, and repertoire analyses used the LymphoSeq R package. Clonality was calculated as 1 minus normalized Shannon entropy, and the Gini coefficient was also calculated for each TRB dataset. To infer phenotypes in unsorted samples, TRB sequences from sorted subsets of the recipient or donor were mapped onto unsorted samples from the same recipient. TCRdb took over this immuneACCESS table, retaining in-frame rearrangements with V and J assigned. Such tables are incomplete; in checked studies, under half of the missing clones stem from an unresolved V gene, and the remainder is unexplained. The V and J calls and clone size come from that table; D and trimming were worked out from the DNA. This sample was tabulated with fewer than 40,000 clones, among which there are no singletons. The top ten constitute about 4.2% of the sample.

This TCR came from a woman aged 45-60 years in good health and a related stem cell transplant donor. The rearranged chain carries TRBV12-5 and TRBJ1-2; the central 9 bases match TRBD1. The sequencing input was PBMCs. The CDR3 in this case is CASGLGDRAYGYTF. The nucleotide sequence is given as TGTGCTAGTGGTTTGGGGGACAGGGCTTATGGCTACACCTTC.